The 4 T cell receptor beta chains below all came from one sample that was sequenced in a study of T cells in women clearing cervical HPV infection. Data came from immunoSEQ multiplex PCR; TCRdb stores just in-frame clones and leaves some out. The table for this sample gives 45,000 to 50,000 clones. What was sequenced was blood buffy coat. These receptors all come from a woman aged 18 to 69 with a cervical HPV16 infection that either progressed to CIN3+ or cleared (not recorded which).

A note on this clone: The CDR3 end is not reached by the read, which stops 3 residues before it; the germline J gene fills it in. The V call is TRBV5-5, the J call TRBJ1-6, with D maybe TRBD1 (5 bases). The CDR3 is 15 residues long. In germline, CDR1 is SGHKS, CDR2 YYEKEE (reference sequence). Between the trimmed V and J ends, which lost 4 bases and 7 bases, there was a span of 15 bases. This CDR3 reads CASSQLPEGNSPLHF. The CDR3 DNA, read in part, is TGTGCCAGCAGCCAACTCCCCGAGGGGAATTCACCC.

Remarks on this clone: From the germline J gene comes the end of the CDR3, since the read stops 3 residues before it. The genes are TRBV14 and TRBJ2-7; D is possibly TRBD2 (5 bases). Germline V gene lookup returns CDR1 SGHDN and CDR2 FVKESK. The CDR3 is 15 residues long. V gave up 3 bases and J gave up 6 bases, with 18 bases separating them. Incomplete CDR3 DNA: TGTGCCAGCAGCCACCACCGCGGTAGCGCAGTCGAG. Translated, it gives CASSHHRGSAVE. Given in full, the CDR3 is CASSHHRGSAVEQYF.

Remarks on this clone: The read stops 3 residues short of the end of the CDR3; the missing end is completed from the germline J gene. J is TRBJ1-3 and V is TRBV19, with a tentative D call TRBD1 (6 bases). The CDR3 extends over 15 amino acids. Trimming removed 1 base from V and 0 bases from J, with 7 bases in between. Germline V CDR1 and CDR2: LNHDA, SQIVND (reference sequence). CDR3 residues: CASSIGGLSGNTIYF. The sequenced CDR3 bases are TGTGCCAGTAGTATAGGGGGGCTCTCTGGAAACACC.

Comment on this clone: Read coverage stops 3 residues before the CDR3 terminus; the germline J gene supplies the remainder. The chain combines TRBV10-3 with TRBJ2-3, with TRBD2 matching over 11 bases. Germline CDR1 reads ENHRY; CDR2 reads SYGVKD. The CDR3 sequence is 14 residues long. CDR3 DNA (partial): TGTGCCATCAGTGAGCTGAGACTAGCGGGATCG. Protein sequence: CAISELRLAGS. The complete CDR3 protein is CAISELRLAGSQYF.